This TCR beta chain was sequenced during a study of beta chain features in type 1 diabetes. This CDR3 contains 15 residues. V dropped 4 bases and J dropped 1; count of bases not matched to a gene: 7. The germline gives CDR1 SGDLS, CDR2 YYNGEE. Study findings and constraints: Cells that show high TCR expression could be over-represented by cDNA sequencing. The study found moderately but significantly shorter TCRB CDR3s in all four CD4+ subsets of Type 1 diabetes patients. Fewer insertions but more deletions were seen at VDJ junctions in type 1 diabetes patients.

A few counts support this clone. Its antigen is unknown. Expressed TCRB transcripts were sequenced because the isolated RNA had all been reverse transcribed beforehand. Naive, central memory and regulatory T cell samples averaged roughly 3.8 million reads. The protocol was immunoSEQ multiplex PCR, while the TCRdb copy is restricted to in-frame clones and leaves out a portion. The sample lists about 190,000 clones, roughly 8% occurring once. The sample taken for sequencing was central memory CD4+ T cells from blood. This chain links TRBV9 with TRBJ1-2; 7 bases fit TRBD1. The receptor was derived from a woman aged 40 to 50 with type 1 diabetes. This CDR3 is CASSKMGQLNYGYTF. Here the CDR3 DNA reads TGTGCCAGCAGCAAAATGGGACAGCTTAACTATGGCTACACCTTC.